The sequence of this T cell receptor beta chain was determined in a study of cytomegalovirus exposure and HLA in healthy donors. Details on this clone: Its target is not known.

The CDR3 is 13 residues long. V was pared by 2 bases and J by 3 bases, with 8 bases between. Looked up from germline, CDR1 is SGHDN and CDR2 is FVKESK. General study results and limits: Clonal expansion was found to be greater in HLA-associated TCR beta chains than in equally common others in a later analysis. Per published reports, the classifier diagnosed cytomegalovirus status with high specificity and sensitivity.

The PCR had 60 Vbeta and 13 Jbeta primers. The protocol was immunoSEQ multiplex PCR, while the TCRdb copy is restricted to in-frame clones and leaves out a portion. The table records roughly 260,000 clones, 70% to 90% of them present only once. Although they were nominally healthy when sampled, donors likely had unrecorded immune exposures. Sequencing input: PBMCs. The V gene is TRBV14, the J gene TRBJ2-7, with D unclear. The sequence derives from a woman between 40 and 50 years old in good health and CMV-seropositive. The CDR3: CASSQFPFYEQYF. The CDR3, as DNA: TGTGCCAGCAGCCAATTCCCCTTCTACGAGCAGTACTTC.